This entry lists 18 T cell receptor beta chains sequenced from one sample in a study of blood T cells in healthy people across ages. A second PCR of about 6 to 11 cycles used a sample-barcoded 5' primer and a J-beta primer mix. Each CDR3 protein gets one entry after TCRdb re-called the 5' RACE reads with MiXCR. The sample records 1.5 million to 2 million distinct CDR3 sequences, roughly 27% being singletons. Sequencing was carried out using blood. The receptor set was obtained from a woman aged 25 to 39 in good health.

This chain links TRBV6-5 with TRBJ1-2, with 7 bases fitting TRBD1. In germline, CDR1 is MNHEY, CDR2 SVGAGI. V lost 2 bases, J lost 3 bases, and 9 bases stayed unmatched. The CDR3 runs 16 residues. CDR3 protein: CASSYSGPGTDYGYTF. In DNA form, the CDR3 reads TGTGCCAGCAGTTACAGCGGCCCCGGGACAGACTATGGCTACACCTTC.

The rearrangement links TRBV12-3 or TRBV12-4 to TRBJ2-7; 12 nucleotides align to TRBD1. V lost 5 bases and J lost 5; bases outside the gene matches: 7. The CDR3 contains 15 residues. The CDR3, as DNA: TGTGCCAGCAGTCCCGGGGGACAGGGGGCGGACGAGCAGTACTTC. Translated: CASSPGGQGADEQYF.

On this clonotype itself: At one of its ends the junction is not consistent with the germline gene, which may arise from a read error. The chain is built from TRBV20-1 and TRBJ2-1, with a tentative D call TRBD1 (5 bases). In germline, CDR1 is DFQATT, CDR2 SNEGSKA (reference sequence). The CDR3 contains 14 residues. This CDR3 reads CSARDSLLHNEQFF. The CDR3 DNA sequence: TGCAGTGCTCGAGACAGCCTACTACACAATGAGCAGTTCTTC.

The J gene is TRBJ1-2, the V gene TRBV11-2; the D gene is possibly TRBD1 (5 bases). V was pared by 1 base and J by 7 bases, with 19 bases between. CDR3 length: 16 amino acids. Per the germline V gene, CDR1 is SGHAT and CDR2 is FQNNGV. The CDR3 is CASSLVGGHGLGGYTF. The CDR3 nucleotides read TGTGCCAGCAGCTTAGTCGGCGGACACGGGCTGGGTGGCTACACCTTC.

V is TRBV29-1 and J is TRBJ2-3, with no clear D. The CDR3 sequence is 16 residues long. Trimming removed 2 bases at V and 0 bases at J, with 15 bases between. Per germline, CDR1 SQVTM and CDR2 ANQGSEA. CDR3 in amino acids: CSVEKRAEISTDTQYF. In DNA, the CDR3 is TGCAGCGTTGAAAAACGGGCAGAGATTAGCACAGATACGCAGTATTTT.

The CDR3, as DNA: TGCAGTGCTAGGTCGGGGGGGGACACTGAAGCTTTCTTT. Translating gives CSARSGGDTEAFF. The rearrangement joins TRBV20-1 to TRBJ1-1; possibly TRBD1 for D (5 bases). Germline CDR1 reads DFQATT; CDR2 reads SNEGSKA (reference sequence). Trimming took off 3 bases at V and 3 bases at J, with 11 bases between the two ends. CDR3 length equals 13 residues.

This clonotype was detected a few times. V usage is TRBV24-1 and J usage is TRBJ2-1; D remains ambiguous. CDR1 and CDR2 from the germline V gene are KGHDR and SFDVKD. Trimming left V 7 bases short and J 0 bases short, with 12 bases between. This CDR3 has 15 residues. Here the CDR3 DNA reads TGTGCCACCAGCCGAGGTACAGCCTCCTACAATGAGCAGTTCTTC. Protein sequence: CATSRGTASYNEQFF.

A few counts support this clonotype. This chain uses TRBV7-8 with TRBJ1-2, with 8 bases aligning to TRBD1. CDR3 length: 16 amino acids. The V and J ends lost 0 bases and 0 bases, in that order; junction bases with no gene match: 3. Germline CDR1 is SGHVS and CDR2 is FQNEAQ. In DNA, the CDR3 is TGTGCCAGCAGCTTAGCGGGACAGGCGACTAACTATGGCTACACCTTC. It codes for CASSLAGQATNYGYTF.

This clonotype was observed a handful of times. DNA of the CDR3: TGTGCCAGCACCCTCGGGGAGGGAGGCAATCAGCCCCAGCATTTT. This encodes CASTLGEGGNQPQHF. The rearrangement uses TRBV12-3 or TRBV12-4 and TRBJ1-5; D is uncertain. Deletions cut 7 bases from V and 2 bases from J, with 15 bases between. The CDR3 spans 15 residues.

Notes on this clonotype: One junction end does not reproduce the germline sequence, and a read error may be involved. The chain links TRBV29-1 to TRBJ2-6; D might be TRBD1 (5 bases). The CDR3 totals 15 residues. CDR1 and CDR2 from the germline V gene are SQVTM and ANQGSEA. This CDR3 reads CGVEDDSSGANVLTF. In DNA, the CDR3 is TGCGGCGTTGAAGATGACAGCTCTGGGGCCAACGTCCTGACTTTC.

This clonotype was detected ten times or more. V gene TRBV5-1 combines with J gene TRBJ2-5, with 9 bases that match TRBD1. This CDR3 is built from 16 residues. After removal of 4 bases from V and 9 bases from J, the junction contained 16 bases not matched to a gene. Per the germline V gene, CDR1 is SGHRS and CDR2 is YFSETQ. In DNA form, the CDR3 reads TGCGCCAGCAGCCCCCAACCCAGGACAGGGGCAGGGGCCCAGTACTTC. This gives the protein CASSPQPRTGAGAQYF.

This clonotype was counted between two and nine times. The V call is TRBV20-1, the J call TRBJ2-1; D uncertain. The CDR3 has 13 residues. Germline V gene lookup returns CDR1 DFQATT and CDR2 SNEGSKA (reference sequence). Trimming cost V 0 bases and J 4 bases, with 7 bases left between them. The DNA of the CDR3 is TGCAGTGCTAGAGATCCTGCGTACAATGAGCAGTTCTTC. Its protein product is CSARDPAYNEQFF.

The table lists this clonotype with a few counts. The chain couples TRBV24-1 to TRBJ2-3, with TRBD1 as a possible D gene (5 bases). The germline V gene has CDR1 KGHDR and CDR2 SFDVKD. The CDR3 extends over 14 amino acids. The V end was cut by 4 bases, the J end by 3 bases, with 10 bases between. CDR3 loop: CATSDASGTDTQYF. CDR3 nucleotides: TGTGCCACCAGTGACGCTTCAGGGACAGATACGCAGTATTTT.

This clonotype showed up many times. This chain joins TRBV7-2 and TRBJ2-7; 12 positions match TRBD2. The CDR3 is 19 residues long. Germline CDR1 reads SGHTA; CDR2 reads FQGNSA. J was trimmed by 3 bases and V by 5 bases; bases with no gene match: 17. Here the CDR3 reads CASSTRYAPLAGGDYEQYF. The CDR3 DNA is TGTGCCAGCAGCACCCGCTACGCCCCCCTAGCGGGAGGGGACTACGAGCAGTACTTC. Filled out from reference TRBV7-2 and TRBJ2-7, the complete variable domain reads GAGVSQSPSNKVTEKGKDVELRCDPISGHTALYWYRQSLGQGLEFLIYFQGNSAPDKSGLPSDRFSAERTGGSVSTLTIQRTQQEDSAVYLCASSTRYAPLAGGDYEQYFGPGTRLTVT.

This clonotype was counted between two and nine times. The chain is built from TRBV18 and TRBJ2-4; D possibly corresponds to TRBD2 (7 bases). The J call may be faulty, since TRBJ2-7 better matches the DNA end. Germline V gene lookup returns CDR1 KGHSH and CDR2 LQKENI. This CDR3 has 13 amino acids. Here the CDR3 reads CASSPGRDNEQYF. The CDR3 DNA is TGTGCCAGCTCACCAGGGAGGGACAACGAGCAGTACTTC.

This clonotype was seen a few times. J is TRBJ2-3 and V is TRBV5-1; TRBD2 is a possible D gene (6 bases). This CDR3 spans 15 amino acids. The V end lost 1 base, the J end lost 1 base, and 10 bases lay between the germline ends. The germline gives CDR1 SGHRS, CDR2 YFSETQ. CDR3 DNA: TGCGCCAGCAGCTTGATTTCTAGCGGCACAGATACGCAGTATTTT. Amino acid sequence: CASSLISSGTDTQYF. The variable domain in full, completed from reference TRBV5-1 and TRBJ2-3, reads KAGVTQTPRYLIKTRGQQVTLSCSPISGHRSVSWYQQTPGQGLQFLFEYFSETQRNKGNFPGRFSGRQFSNSRSEMNVSTLELGDSALYLCASSLISSGTDTQYFGPGTRLTVL.

This clonotype was seen only a few times. The chain has TRBV29-1 and TRBJ2-3; unclear D gene. Germline-derived CDR1 and CDR2 are SQVTM and ANQGSEA. V dropped 4 bases and J dropped 4 bases, with 9 bases sitting between them. CDR3 length: 12 amino acids. CDR3 sequence (DNA): TGCAGCGTTGTTGCCTCCTCAGATACGCAGTATTTT. Amino acid sequence: CSVVASSDTQYF.

At least ten counts were recorded for this clonotype. The V gene is TRBV12-3 or TRBV12-4, the J gene TRBJ1-4; D is ambiguous. Trimming took off 4 bases at V and 3 bases at J, with 3 bases between the two ends. The CDR3 sequence is 12 residues long. CDR3 sequence (DNA): TGTGCCAGCAGTTCGTCTAATGAAAAACTGTTTTTT. Translated: CASSSSNEKLFF.